The entry that follows covers one TCR beta chain sequence. Its antigen is not known. The method was immunoSEQ multiplex PCR; TCRdb's version includes in-frame clones alone and lacks a portion of them. This table holds over a million clones, roughly 96% found once. These data come from a study of shared clonotypes between healthy human individuals. Study-wide results and limits: With several donors compared, around 5% of naive CD4 clonotypes were shared. On the whole, naive subsets had larger estimated richness than memory subsets had.

Germline CDR1 is LNHDA and CDR2 is SQIVND (reference sequence). CDR3 size: 14 residues. Trimming shortened V by 3 bases and J by 9 bases, and 15 bases separated the two germline ends. Sequencing was performed on naive CD4+ T cells sorted from blood. Subset here: CD45RA+ positively selected. V usage is TRBV19 and J usage is TRBJ2-4; a possible D gene is TRBD2 (5 bases). The receptor comes from a man aged 30 to 45 in good health. The CDR3 loop reads CASSIPVPEGIQYF. In nucleotides, the CDR3 is TGTGCCAGTAGTATCCCTGTACCCGAGGGCATTCAGTACTTC.